Shown below are 3 T cell receptor beta chains from a single sample sequenced in a study of response to subunit inactivated influenza vaccine. In TCRdb, the RT-PCR reads were re-called with MiXCR into one record per CDR3 protein. The data show about 570,000 distinct CDR3 sequences, with 12% seen just once and about a tenth held by the top ten. The sample here was PBMCs from blood, taken on the day of vaccination. These receptor sequences come from a man aged 45-65 years who received an inactivated influenza vaccine.

This clonotype was detected ten times or more. The CDR3 protein is CASSLEGAGAHNEQFF. The CDR3 DNA reads as TGTGCCAGCAGCTTAGAAGGAGCGGGGGCCCACAATGAGCAGTTCTTC. The J gene is TRBJ2-1, the V gene TRBV7-2, with 8 bases lining up with TRBD2. This CDR3 is built from 16 residues. V lost 1 base, J lost 5 bases, and 7 bases stayed unmatched. Germline lookup yields CDR1 SGHTA and CDR2 FQGNSA.

The table lists this clonotype with a few counts. The rearrangement links TRBV20-1 to TRBJ2-7; the D gene could be TRBD1 or TRBD2 (5 bases each). CDR3 size: 12 residues. The germline gives CDR1 DFQATT, CDR2 SNEGSKA (reference sequence). This CDR3 is CMLMGPSYEQYF. The CDR3 coding sequence is TGCATGCTTATGGGACCCTCCTACGAGCAGTACTTC.

The chain carries TRBV5-5 and TRBJ2-1, with D maybe TRBD2 (6 bases). Germline V CDR1 and CDR2: SGHKS, YYEKEE (reference sequence). The V end lost 3 bases, the J end lost 8 bases, and 18 bases lay between the germline ends. The CDR3 has 15 residues. CDR3 sequence (DNA): TGTGCCAGCAGCTCCCGCCTTGGAGGGTTCGATGAGCAGTTCTTC. Translated: CASSSRLGGFDEQFF.